This T cell receptor beta chain stems from a study of blood T cell repertoires in COVID-19. V was pared by 6 bases and J by 5 bases, with 14 bases between. The CDR3 contains 14 residues. The germline V gene encodes CDR1 MNHEY and CDR2 SVGAGI. TCRdb's table, derived via immunoSEQ multiplex PCR, lists solely in-frame clones and lacks some. Of 150,000 or so clones in the sample, about 84% were seen once. The sequencing input was peripheral blood. The rearrangement joins TRBV6-5 to TRBJ2-1, with a tentative D call TRBD2 (6 bases). The sequence came from a man aged 60-69 years with active or convalescent COVID-19. The CDR3, as DNA: TGTGCCAGCAGACGGGGGAGACCAAACAATGAGCAGTTCTTC. Protein product: CASRRGRPNNEQFF.